The T cell receptor beta chain under discussion was sequenced for a study of shared clonotypes between healthy human individuals. General study findings and limits: How much donors shared clonotypes was expected to be affected by sequencing depth.

It was CD45RO-negative cells, positively selected for CCR7, that made up naive CD8 cells, with terminally differentiated effector memory CD45RA+ cells excluded. J gave up 5 bases and V 6 bases, and 5 bases lay outside the gene matches. Germline-derived CDR1 and CDR2 are SGDLS and YYNGEE. This CDR3 is built from 13 residues. The data were produced by immunoSEQ multiplex PCR, yet TCRdb's version contains in-frame clones alone and is incomplete. The table lists more than 600,000 clones, about 91% of them singletons. As concerns this clone: Antigen specificity is unknown.

Sample: naive CD8+ T cells sorted from blood. The clonotype was recovered from a man aged 30 to 45 in good health. J is TRBJ2-1 and V is TRBV9, with TRBD1 matching 7 bases. CDR3: CASNRDSDNEQFF. The DNA of the CDR3 is TGTGCCAGCAACAGGGACAGCGACAATGAGCAGTTCTTC.